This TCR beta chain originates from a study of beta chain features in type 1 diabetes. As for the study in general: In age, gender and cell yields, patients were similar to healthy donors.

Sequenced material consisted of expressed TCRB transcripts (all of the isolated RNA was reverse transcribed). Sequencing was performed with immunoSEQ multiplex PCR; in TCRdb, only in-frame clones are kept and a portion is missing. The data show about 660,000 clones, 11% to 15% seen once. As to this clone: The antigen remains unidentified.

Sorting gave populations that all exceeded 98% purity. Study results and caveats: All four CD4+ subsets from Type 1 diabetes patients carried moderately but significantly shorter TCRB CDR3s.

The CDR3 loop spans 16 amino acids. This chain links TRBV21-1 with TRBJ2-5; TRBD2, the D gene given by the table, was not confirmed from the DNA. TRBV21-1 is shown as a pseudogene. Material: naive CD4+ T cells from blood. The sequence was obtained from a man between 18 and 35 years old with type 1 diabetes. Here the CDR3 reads CASRSGLAGGRETQYF. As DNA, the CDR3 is TGTGCCAGCAGATCGGGACTAGCGGGGGGCCGGGAGACCCAGTACTTC.